This entry lists 22 T cell receptor beta chains sequenced from one sample in a study of cytomegalovirus exposure and HLA in healthy donors. With 60 Vbeta and 13 Jbeta primers, the PCR was carried out. The table came from immunoSEQ multiplex PCR; TCRdb's copy has only in-frame clones and leaves some out. The sample gives 100,000 to 150,000 clones, 8.5% to 10% of which show up once; 5.5% is in the top ten. The specimen was PBMCs. These receptors were collected from a man in his forties or fifties in good health and CMV-seronegative.

The chain links TRBV4-3 to TRBJ2-3; 10 bases are shared with TRBD2. Germline assignment: CDR1 LGHNA and CDR2 YSLEER. The CDR3 consists of 20 residues. V lost 0 bases and J lost 0; bases outside the gene matches: 12. The DNA for the CDR3 is TGCGCCAGCAGCCAAGATGCTCCTAGCGGGGGTTCCTCTAGCACAGATACGCAGTATTTT. This encodes CASSQDAPSGGSSSTDTQYF.

CDR3 residues: CASSQERTGQKGIQYF. CDR3 sequence (DNA): TGCGCCAGCAGCCAAGAGCGGACAGGGCAGAAGGGGATTCAGTACTTC. The chain employs TRBV4-3 and TRBJ2-4; 8 positions agree with TRBD1. V was clipped by 0 bases and J by 10 bases; unmatched bases: 11. CDR3 length: 16 residues. Germline values: CDR1 LGHNA, CDR2 YSLEER.

V usage is TRBV6-6 and J usage is TRBJ2-7; 9 bases map to TRBD1. This CDR3 is 15 amino acids long. Germline lookup yields CDR1 MNHNY and CDR2 SVGAGI (reference sequence). Germline trimming cut 2 bases from V and 5 bases from J; bases unmatched to any gene: 7. The CDR3 nucleotides are TGTGCCAGCAGTTACCCGGGACAGGGAGGCGACGAGCAGTACTTC. Protein: CASSYPGQGGDEQYF.

V gene TRBV5-4 combines with J gene TRBJ1-1; D is uncertain. The germline gives CDR1 SGHNT, CDR2 YYREEE (reference sequence). The germline V and J ends were trimmed by 3 bases and 2 bases, with 11 bases remaining between them. CDR3 size: 14 residues. CDR3 sequence: CASSSSGKNTEAFF. Written as DNA, the CDR3 is TGTGCCAGCAGCTCGTCCGGGAAAAACACTGAAGCTTTCTTT.

This clone was detected a few times. This chain uses TRBV9 with TRBJ2-3; a possible D gene is TRBD2 (6 bases). V lost 4 bases, J lost 4 bases, and 28 bases lay in between. Per the germline V gene, CDR1 is SGDLS and CDR2 is YYNGEE. This CDR3 spans 19 amino acids. The CDR3 DNA follows: TGTGCCAGCAGCCCTCTCTTGAGCGGTGGGGGGAGTTTCGCAGATACGCAGTATTTT. Amino acid sequence: CASSPLLSGGGSFADTQYF.

This clone was counted between two and nine times. This rearrangement joins TRBV28 to TRBJ2-2, with TRBD1 matching 9 bases. Trimming removed 5 bases from V and 8 bases from J; junction bases left unmatched: 9. The CDR3 is made up of 15 amino acids. Germline CDR1 and CDR2: MDHEN and SYDVKM. The CDR3 sequence is CASSPRTGETGELFF. The CDR3 nucleotides are TGTGCCAGCAGTCCTCGGACAGGGGAGACTGGGGAGCTGTTTTTT.

This clone was found a few times. This chain uses TRBV29-1 with TRBJ2-2, with 8 bases matching TRBD2. V gave up 7 bases and J gave up 0 bases; unmatched junction bases: 4. Germline V lookup: CDR1 SQVTM, CDR2 ANQGSEA. The CDR3 has 14 residues. The CDR3, as DNA: TGCAGCGCGAAGCGGGGGACGAACACCGGGGAGCTGTTTTTT. This gives the protein CSAKRGTNTGELFF.

This clone appeared a few times. The chain uses TRBV27 and TRBJ1-4; 7 nucleotides match TRBD1. V shed 2 bases, J shed 4 bases, and the junction held 4 bases outside the gene matches. The germline CDR1 and CDR2 sequences are MNHEY and SMNVEV (reference sequence). This CDR3 is 15 amino acids long. The CDR3, as DNA: TGTGCCAGCAGTTTAGAGACAGGGCTTAATGAAAAACTGTTTTTT. This encodes CASSLETGLNEKLFF.

This clone was seen more than once but under ten times. The J gene is TRBJ2-2, the V gene TRBV28, with TRBD2 identical over 8 bases. The CDR3 is 17 amino acids. Germline V CDR1 and CDR2: MDHEN, SYDVKM. V was pared by 8 bases and J by 4 bases, with 15 bases of the junction left unmatched. DNA for the CDR3: TGTGCCAGCCGCTCCCCCAGCGGGGGACTAGTCACCGGGGAGCTGTTTTTT. Its translation: CASRSPSGGLVTGELFF.

The chain joins TRBV29-1 to TRBJ1-1; D remains unclear. The V and J ends lost 5 bases and 0 bases respectively, with 10 bases between them. The CDR3 length is 13 residues. CDR1 SQVTM and CDR2 ANQGSEA come from the germline V gene. This CDR3 is CSVNRDMNTEAFF. The CDR3 DNA sequence: TGCAGCGTTAACCGGGATATGAACACTGAAGCTTTCTTT.

This clone occurred a few times. This rearrangement joins TRBV7-2 to TRBJ2-7; 8 bases match TRBD1. The J segment lost 7 bases and the V segment lost 4 bases, leaving 9 bases of the junction unmatched. Per the germline V gene, CDR1 is SGHTA and CDR2 is FQGNSA. The CDR3 is 14 residues long. The CDR3 region is CASSSGTGPLEQYF. The CDR3 region has the DNA TGTGCCAGCAGCTCCGGGACAGGCCCCTTGGAGCAGTACTTC.

The chain couples TRBV28 to TRBJ1-1; D is possibly TRBD1 (5 bases). Trimming shortened V by 4 bases and J by 10 bases, and 10 bases separated the two germline ends. Germline values: CDR1 MDHEN, CDR2 SYDVKM. The CDR3 is 11 residues long. The CDR3 protein is CASSYGGGAFF. CDR3 nucleotide sequence: TGTGCCAGCAGTTACGGGGGGGGAGCTTTCTTT. The full variable domain, its missing parts supplied by reference TRBV28 and TRBJ1-1, is DVKVTQSSRYLVKRTGEKVFLECVQDMDHENMFWYRQDPGLGLRLIYFSYDVKMKEKGDIPEGYSVSREKKERFSLILESASTNQTSMYLCASSYGGGAFFGQGTRLTVV.

This clone turned up a few times. J is TRBJ2-5 and V is TRBV5-1; 8 bases align to TRBD1. Germline V gene data show CDR1 as SGHRS and CDR2 as YFSETQ. This CDR3 is built from 14 residues. V shed 4 bases, J shed 9 bases, and the junction held 11 bases outside the gene matches. CDR3 sequence reads: CASSPDGTGSSQYF. In DNA form, the CDR3 reads TGCGCCAGCAGCCCGGACGGGACAGGTTCGTCCCAGTACTTC.

The chain is built from TRBV4-3 and TRBJ2-2; 11 positions match TRBD1. CDR1 is LGHNA and CDR2 is YSLEER in the germline V gene. This CDR3 region has 16 residues. The junction had 6 bases not matched to a gene; V was cut back by 5 bases and J by 4 bases. The CDR3 bases are TGCGCCAGCAGCTTTGGGACAGGGGGAACCACCGGGGAGCTGTTTTTT. Translating it yields CASSFGTGGTTGELFF.

The chain has TRBV7-2 and TRBJ2-7; D perhaps matches TRBD1 (5 bases). The CDR3 runs 12 residues. Germline CDR1 and CDR2: SGHTA and FQGNSA. Deletions cut 5 bases from V and 6 bases from J, with 11 bases between. In nucleotides, the CDR3 is TGTGCCAGCAGCCCAGCTAGGGGCGAGCAGTACTTC. Translation gives CASSPARGEQYF.

This clone has only a few counts. The rearrangement uses TRBV10-3 and TRBJ2-7; 8 bases are a match to TRBD1. Germline loops: CDR1 ENHRY, CDR2 SYGVKD. The J segment lost 4 bases and the V segment lost 4 bases, leaving 6 bases of the junction unmatched. The CDR3 loop spans 14 amino acids. In nucleotides, the CDR3 is TGTGCCATCAGTGGGGGACAGGTACAATACGAGCAGTACTTC. Residues: CAISGGQVQYEQYF.

V and J are TRBV4-3 and TRBJ1-2; D unresolved. Germline V gene sequence: CDR1 LGHNA, CDR2 YSLEER. The CDR3 has 17 residues. The V end lost 0 bases, the J end lost 1 base, and 15 bases lay between the germline ends. The CDR3 DNA reads as TGCGCCAGCAGCCAAGATCTTGCCGCGGCTTATAACTATGGCTACACCTTC. This gives the protein CASSQDLAAAYNYGYTF.

In its sample, this clone was seen a few times. This chain uses TRBV9 with TRBJ2-1; perhaps TRBD1 as D (5 bases). CDR1 and CDR2 (germline): SGDLS, YYNGEE. V was cut by 0 bases and J by 8 bases, with 12 bases left in between. CDR3 size: 14 residues. The CDR3 nucleotides read TGTGCCAGCAGCGTAGTTTCAGGGTCGGATGAGCAGTTCTTC. This gives the protein CASSVVSGSDEQFF.

This clone showed up just a few times. The chain links TRBV19 to TRBJ2-7; tentative D call: TRBD1 (6 bases). The CDR3 is made up of 12 amino acids. V was trimmed by 10 bases and J by 1 base, leaving 11 bases between them. In germline, CDR1 is LNHDA, CDR2 SQIVND (reference sequence). The CDR3 spells CATSTGSYEQYF. Written as DNA, the CDR3 is TGTGCCACCTCGACAGGATCCTACGAGCAGTACTTC.

The J gene is TRBJ2-1, the V gene TRBV7-3, with 13 bases matching TRBD2. CDR3 size: 17 residues. The germline V gene encodes CDR1 SGHTA and CDR2 FQGTGA. V lost 4 bases, J lost 7 bases, and 10 bases stayed unmatched. The CDR3: CASSSRLAGGHGNEQFF. CDR3 bases: TGTGCCAGCAGCTCCCGACTAGCGGGGGGCCACGGGAATGAGCAGTTCTTC.

This chain connects TRBV11-2 to TRBJ1-1; tentative D call: TRBD1 (5 bases). CDR3 length: 13 amino acids. CDR1 and CDR2 from the germline V gene are SGHAT and FQNNGV. V was pared by 2 bases and J by 4 bases, with 8 bases between. The CDR3 sequence: CASSLWQGTEAFF. The CDR3 DNA sequence: TGTGCCAGCAGCTTATGGCAGGGCACTGAAGCTTTCTTT.

The gene calls are TRBV15 and TRBJ2-4, with D perhaps matching TRBD1 (6 bases). V was trimmed by 3 bases and J by 4 bases, leaving 10 bases between them. Germline V lookup: CDR1 LNHNV, CDR2 YYDKDF (reference sequence). There are 14 residues in the CDR3. CDR3 residues: CATSRGDTKNIQYF. CDR3 sequence (DNA): TGTGCCACCAGCAGGGGGGACACAAAAAACATTCAGTACTTC.